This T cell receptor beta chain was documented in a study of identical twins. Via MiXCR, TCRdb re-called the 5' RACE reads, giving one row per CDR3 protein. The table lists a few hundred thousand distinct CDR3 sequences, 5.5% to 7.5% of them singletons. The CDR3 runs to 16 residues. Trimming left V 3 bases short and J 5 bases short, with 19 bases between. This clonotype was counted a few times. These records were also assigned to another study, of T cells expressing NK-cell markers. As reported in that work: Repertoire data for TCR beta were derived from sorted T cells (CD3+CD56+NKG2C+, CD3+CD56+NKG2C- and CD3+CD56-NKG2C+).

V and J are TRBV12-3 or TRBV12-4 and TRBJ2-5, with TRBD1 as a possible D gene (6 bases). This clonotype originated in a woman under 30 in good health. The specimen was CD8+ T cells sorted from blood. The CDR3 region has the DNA TGTGCCAGCAGTTTTGGTCAGGGGATTATAGCGGAGACCCAGTACTTC. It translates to CASSFGQGIIAETQYF.